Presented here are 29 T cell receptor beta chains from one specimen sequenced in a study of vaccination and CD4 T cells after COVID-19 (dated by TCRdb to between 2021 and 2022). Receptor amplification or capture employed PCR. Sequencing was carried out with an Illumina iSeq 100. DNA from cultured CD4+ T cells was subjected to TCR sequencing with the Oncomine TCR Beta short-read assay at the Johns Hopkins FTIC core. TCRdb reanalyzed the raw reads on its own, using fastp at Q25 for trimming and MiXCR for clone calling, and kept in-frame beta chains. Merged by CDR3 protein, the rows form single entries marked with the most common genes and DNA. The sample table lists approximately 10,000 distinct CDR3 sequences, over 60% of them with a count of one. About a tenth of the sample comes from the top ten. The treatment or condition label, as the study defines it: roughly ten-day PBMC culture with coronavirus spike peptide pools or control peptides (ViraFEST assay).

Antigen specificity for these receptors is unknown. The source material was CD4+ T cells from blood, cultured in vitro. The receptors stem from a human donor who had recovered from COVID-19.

CDR3 region: CAIRPGQTYGYTF. CDR3 in DNA: TGTGCCATCAGGCCCGGGCAGACCTATGGCTACACCTTC. V and J are TRBV10-3 and TRBJ1-2; D ambiguous. Germline loops: CDR1 ENHRY, CDR2 SYGVKD. The V gene lost 6 bases and the J gene lost 4 bases, with 12 bases spanning the gap. The CDR3 is 13 amino acids.

CDR3 coding DNA: TGTGCCATCAGCCGGGACCCCAATCAGCCCCAGCATTTT. As protein: CAISRDPNQPQHF. The V call is TRBV10-3, the J call TRBJ1-5; D may be TRBD1 (5 bases). Trimming pared 6 bases from V and 3 bases from J, leaving 9 bases between. The CDR3 is 13 amino acids. Germline V CDR1 and CDR2: ENHRY, SYGVKD.

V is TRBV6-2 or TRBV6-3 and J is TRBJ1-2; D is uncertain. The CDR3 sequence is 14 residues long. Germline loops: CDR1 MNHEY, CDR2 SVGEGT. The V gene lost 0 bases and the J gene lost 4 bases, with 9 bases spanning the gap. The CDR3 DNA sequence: TGTGCCAGCAGTTACTCCGGGGAATCCTATGGCTACACCTTC. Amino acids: CASSYSGESYGYTF.

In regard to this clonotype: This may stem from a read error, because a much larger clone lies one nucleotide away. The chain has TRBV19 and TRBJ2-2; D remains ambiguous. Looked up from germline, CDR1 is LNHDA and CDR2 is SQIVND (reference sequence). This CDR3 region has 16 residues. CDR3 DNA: TGTGCCGGTAGTAACCGACATCCAGCGAACACCGGGGAGCTGTTTTTT. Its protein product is CAGSNRHPANTGELFF.

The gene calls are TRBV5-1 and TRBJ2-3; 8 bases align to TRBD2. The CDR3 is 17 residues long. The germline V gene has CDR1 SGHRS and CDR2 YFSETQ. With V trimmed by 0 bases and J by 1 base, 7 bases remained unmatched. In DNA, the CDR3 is TGCGCCAGCAGCTTGGGTGTTAGCGGGGTCGGCACAGATACGCAGTATTTT. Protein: CASSLGVSGVGTDTQYF.

The CDR3 here is CASSRDRESFGYTF. The CDR3 coding sequence is TGTGCCAGCAGCCGGGACAGGGAGTCTTTTGGCTACACCTTC. The V and J genes are TRBV14 and TRBJ1-2; 9 bases line up with TRBD1. Germline V gives CDR1 SGHDN, CDR2 FVKESK. The CDR3 loop spans 14 amino acids. V was pared by 4 bases and J by 7 bases, with 7 bases of the junction left unmatched.

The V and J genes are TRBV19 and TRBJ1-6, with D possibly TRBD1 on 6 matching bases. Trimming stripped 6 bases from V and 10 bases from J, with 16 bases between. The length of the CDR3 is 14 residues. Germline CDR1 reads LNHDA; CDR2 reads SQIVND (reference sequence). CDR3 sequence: CASSHEGERSPLHF. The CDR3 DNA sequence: TGTGCCAGTAGCCACGAGGGGGAGCGATCACCCCTCCACTTT.

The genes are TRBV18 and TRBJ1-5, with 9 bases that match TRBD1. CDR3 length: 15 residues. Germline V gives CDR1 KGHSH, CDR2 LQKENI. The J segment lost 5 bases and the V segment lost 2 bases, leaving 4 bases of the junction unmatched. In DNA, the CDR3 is TGTGCCAGCTCACCAATACAGGGGGCCTATCAGCCCCAGCATTTT. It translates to CASSPIQGAYQPQHF.

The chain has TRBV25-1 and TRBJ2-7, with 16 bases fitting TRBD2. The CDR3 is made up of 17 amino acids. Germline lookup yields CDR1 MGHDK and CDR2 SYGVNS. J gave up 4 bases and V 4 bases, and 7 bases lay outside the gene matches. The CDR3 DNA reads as TGTGCCAGCAGTGGCTCCGGGACTAGCGGGAGGGCGTACGAGCAGTACTTC. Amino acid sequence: CASSGSGTSGRAYEQYF.

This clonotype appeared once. As DNA, the CDR3 is TGTGCCAGCAGTTTAGATCGGCACACTGAAGCTTTCTTT. It is translated as CASSLDRHTEAFF. J is TRBJ1-1 and V is TRBV12-3 or TRBV12-4; D gene ambiguous. The CDR3 spans 13 residues. The V gene lost 1 base and the J gene lost 3 bases, with 6 bases spanning the gap.

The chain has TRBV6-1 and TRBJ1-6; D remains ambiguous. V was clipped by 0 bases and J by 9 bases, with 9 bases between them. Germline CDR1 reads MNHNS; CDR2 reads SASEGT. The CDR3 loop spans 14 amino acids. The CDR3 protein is CASSEAPGGSPLHF. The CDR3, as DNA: TGTGCCAGCAGTGAAGCTCCAGGCGGTTCACCCCTCCACTTT.

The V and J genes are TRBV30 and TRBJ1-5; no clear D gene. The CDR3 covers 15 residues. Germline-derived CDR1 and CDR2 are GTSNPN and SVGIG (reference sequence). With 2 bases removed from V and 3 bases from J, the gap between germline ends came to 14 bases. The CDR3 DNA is TGTGCCTGGAGTACCGTCGGGCGGAACAATCAGCCCCAGCATTTT. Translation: CAWSTVGRNNQPQHF.

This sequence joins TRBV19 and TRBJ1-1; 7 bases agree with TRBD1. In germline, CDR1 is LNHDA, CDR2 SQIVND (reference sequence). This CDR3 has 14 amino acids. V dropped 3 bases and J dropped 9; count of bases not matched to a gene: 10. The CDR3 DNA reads TGTGCCAGTAGTATTGGTACAGGGGAAGTAAAAGCTTTCTTT. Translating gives CASSIGTGEVKAFF.

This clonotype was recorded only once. CDR3 coding DNA: TGCAGCGTCCAATCTGGGATGAACACTGAAGCTTTCTTT. Protein product: CSVQSGMNTEAFF. V is TRBV29-1 and J is TRBJ1-1; D is undetermined. Deletions cut 6 bases from V and 0 bases from J, with 11 bases between. Germline V gene lookup returns CDR1 SQVTM and CDR2 ANQGSEA. CDR3 length equals 13 residues.

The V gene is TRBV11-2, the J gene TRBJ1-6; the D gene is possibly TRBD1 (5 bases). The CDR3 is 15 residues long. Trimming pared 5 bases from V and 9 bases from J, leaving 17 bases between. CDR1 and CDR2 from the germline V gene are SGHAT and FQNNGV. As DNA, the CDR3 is TGTGCCAGCAGCGACCTCCAGGGTAGAGGTTCACCCCTCCACTTT. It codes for CASSDLQGRGSPLHF. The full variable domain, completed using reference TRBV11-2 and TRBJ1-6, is EAGVAQSPRYKIIEKRQSVAFWCNPISGHATLYWYQQILGQGPKLLIQFQNNGVVDDSQLPKDRFSAERLKGVDSTLKIQPAKLEDSAVYLCASSDLQGRGSPLHFGNGTRLTVT.

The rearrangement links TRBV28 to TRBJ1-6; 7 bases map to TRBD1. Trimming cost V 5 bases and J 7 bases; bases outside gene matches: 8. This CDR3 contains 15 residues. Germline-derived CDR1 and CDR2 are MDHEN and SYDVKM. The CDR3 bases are TGTGCCAGCAGTGCCTGGACAGGCCTAAATTCACCCCTCCACTTT. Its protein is CASSAWTGLNSPLHF.

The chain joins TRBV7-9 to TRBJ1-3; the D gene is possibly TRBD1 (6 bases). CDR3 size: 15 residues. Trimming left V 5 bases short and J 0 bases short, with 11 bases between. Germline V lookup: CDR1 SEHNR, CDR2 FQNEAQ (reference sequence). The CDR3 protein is CASSRQVSSGNTIYF. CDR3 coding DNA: TGTGCCAGCAGCCGACAGGTCTCCTCTGGAAACACCATATATTTT.

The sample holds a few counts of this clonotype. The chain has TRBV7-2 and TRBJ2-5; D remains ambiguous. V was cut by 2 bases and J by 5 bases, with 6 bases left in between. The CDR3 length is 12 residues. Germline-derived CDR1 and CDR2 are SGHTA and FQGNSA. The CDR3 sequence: CASSLFVETQYF. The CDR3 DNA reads TGTGCCAGCAGCTTATTTGTCGAGACCCAGTACTTC.

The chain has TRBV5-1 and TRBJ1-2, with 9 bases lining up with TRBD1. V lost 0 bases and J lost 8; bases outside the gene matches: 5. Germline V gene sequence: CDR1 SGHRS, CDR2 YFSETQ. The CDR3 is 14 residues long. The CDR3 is CASSLGQGVYGYTF. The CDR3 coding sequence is TGCGCCAGCAGCTTGGGACAGGGGGTTTACGGCTACACCTTC.

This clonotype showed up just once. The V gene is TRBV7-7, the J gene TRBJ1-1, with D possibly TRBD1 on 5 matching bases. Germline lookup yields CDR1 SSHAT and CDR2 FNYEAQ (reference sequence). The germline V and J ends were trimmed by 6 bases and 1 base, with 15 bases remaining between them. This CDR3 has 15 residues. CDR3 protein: CASSYEDTPNTEAFF. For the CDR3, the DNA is TGTGCCAGCAGTTACGAGGACACCCCGAACACTGAAGCTTTCTTT.

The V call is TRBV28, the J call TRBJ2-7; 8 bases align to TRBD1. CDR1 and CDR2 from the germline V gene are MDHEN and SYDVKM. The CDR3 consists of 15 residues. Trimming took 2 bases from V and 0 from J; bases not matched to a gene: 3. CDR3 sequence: CASSLGDRSSYEQYF. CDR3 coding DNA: TGTGCCAGCAGTTTAGGGGACAGGTCCTCCTACGAGCAGTACTTC.

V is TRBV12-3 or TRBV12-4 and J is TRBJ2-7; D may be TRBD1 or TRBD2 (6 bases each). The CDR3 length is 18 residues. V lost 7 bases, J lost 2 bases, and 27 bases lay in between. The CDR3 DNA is TGTGCCAGCACATCTCGGGCCTTGGGACACCCGGGGGCCTACGAGCAGTACTTC. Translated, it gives CASTSRALGHPGAYEQYF.

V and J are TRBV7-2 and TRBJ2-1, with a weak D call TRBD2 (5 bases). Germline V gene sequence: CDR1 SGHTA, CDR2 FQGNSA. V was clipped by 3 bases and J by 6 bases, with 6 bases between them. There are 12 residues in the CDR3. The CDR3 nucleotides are TGTGCCAGCAGCTTGAGGGCCAATGAGCAGTTCTTC. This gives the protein CASSLRANEQFF.

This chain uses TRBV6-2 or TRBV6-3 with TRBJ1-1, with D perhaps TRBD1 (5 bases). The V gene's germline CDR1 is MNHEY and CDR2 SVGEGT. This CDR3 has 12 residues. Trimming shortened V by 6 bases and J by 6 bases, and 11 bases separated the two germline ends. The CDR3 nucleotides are TGTGCCAGCAGGTTGGGACTCGCTGAAGCTTTCTTT. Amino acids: CASRLGLAEAFF.

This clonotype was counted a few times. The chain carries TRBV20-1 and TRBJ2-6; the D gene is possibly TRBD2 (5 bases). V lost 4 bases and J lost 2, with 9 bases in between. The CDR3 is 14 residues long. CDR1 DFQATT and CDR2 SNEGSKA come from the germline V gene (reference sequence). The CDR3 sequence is CSATGVPGANVLTF. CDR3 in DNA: TGCAGTGCTACCGGGGTTCCTGGGGCCAACGTCCTGACTTTC.

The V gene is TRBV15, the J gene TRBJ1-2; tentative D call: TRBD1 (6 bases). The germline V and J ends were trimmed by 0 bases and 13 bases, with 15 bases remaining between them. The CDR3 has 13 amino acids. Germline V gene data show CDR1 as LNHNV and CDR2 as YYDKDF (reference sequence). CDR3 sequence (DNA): TGTGCCACCAGCAGAGATCCAGGGGACCTCTCCACCTTC. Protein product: CATSRDPGDLSTF.

CDR3 amino acids: CASSPQRSSGNTIYF. The CDR3, as DNA: TGTGCCAGCAGCCCTCAGCGAAGCTCTGGAAACACCATATATTTT. The chain couples TRBV7-6 to TRBJ1-3; D gene ambiguous. The CDR3 contains 15 residues. Trimming took 5 bases from V and 0 from J, leaving 11 bases between them. From germline, CDR1 is SGHVS and CDR2 FNYEAQ.

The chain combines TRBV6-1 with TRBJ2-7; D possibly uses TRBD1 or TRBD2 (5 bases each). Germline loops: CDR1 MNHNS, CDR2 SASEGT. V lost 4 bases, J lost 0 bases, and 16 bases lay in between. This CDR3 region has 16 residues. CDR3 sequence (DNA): TGTGCCAGCAGTGGGGTCCACGGGGCGAGCTCCTACGAGCAGTACTTC. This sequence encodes CASSGVHGASSYEQYF.

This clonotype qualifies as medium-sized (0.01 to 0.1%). The CDR3 DNA is TGTGCCAGCAGTTACGGCCGCGAGCAGTACTTC. Translation: CASSYGREQYF. V and J are TRBV6-5 and TRBJ2-7; D not resolved. This CDR3 comprises 11 residues. Germline assignment: CDR1 MNHEY and CDR2 SVGAGI. V was shortened by 2 bases and J by 6 bases, with 5 bases between the two germline ends.